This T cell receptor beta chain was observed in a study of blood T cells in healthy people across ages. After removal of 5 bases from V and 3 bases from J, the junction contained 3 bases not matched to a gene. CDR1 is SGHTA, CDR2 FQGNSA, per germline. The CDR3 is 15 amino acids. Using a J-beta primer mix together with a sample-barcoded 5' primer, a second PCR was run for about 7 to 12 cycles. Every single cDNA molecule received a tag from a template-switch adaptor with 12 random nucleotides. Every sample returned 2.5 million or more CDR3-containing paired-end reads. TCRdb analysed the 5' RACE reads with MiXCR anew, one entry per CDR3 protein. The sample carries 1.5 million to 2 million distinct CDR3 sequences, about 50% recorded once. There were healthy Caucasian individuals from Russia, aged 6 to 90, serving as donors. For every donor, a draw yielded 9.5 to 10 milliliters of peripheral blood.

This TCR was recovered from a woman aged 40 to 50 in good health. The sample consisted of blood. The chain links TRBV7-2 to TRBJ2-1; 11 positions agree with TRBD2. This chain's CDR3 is CASSILAGGYNEQFF. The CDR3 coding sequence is TGTGCCAGCAGCATCCTAGCGGGGGGCTACAATGAGCAGTTCTTC.